This T cell receptor (beta chain) was captured by sequencing in a study of OX40 agonist ivuxolimab in advanced cancers. Generated by immunoSEQ multiplex PCR, the TCRdb table keeps only in-frame clones and is missing some. This table has 70,000 to 85,000 clones, roughly 94% appearing once. Germline V CDR1 and CDR2: MDHEN, SYDVKM. CDR3 length: 12 amino acids. V was trimmed by 6 bases and J by 1 base, leaving 7 bases between them. General study points: At doses 0.1 to 3.0 mg/kg, CD4+ and CD8+ clones expanded.

As concerns this clone: Its specificity is not known.

The V gene is TRBV28, the J gene TRBJ2-7; D is unresolved. This TCR was recovered from an adult with an advanced solid tumor such as melanoma, head and neck, liver or kidney cancer. The sequencing here drew on CD4+ or CD8+ T cells sorted from blood, taken in a trial of the OX40 agonist ivuxolimab. CDR3 in DNA: TGTGCCAGCAGGTTGAAGTCCTACGAGCAGTACTTC. As protein: CASRLKSYEQYF.